This TCR beta chain derives from a study of blood T cells in healthy people across ages. CDR3 length equals 14 residues. Germline assignment: CDR1 SGHVS and CDR2 FQNEAQ. Trimming took 5 bases from V and 5 from J, leaving 10 bases between them. A note on this clonotype: Its antigen is not known.

Primed by a sample-barcoded 5' primer and a J-beta primer mix, a second PCR proceeded for about 6 to 12 cycles. Each cDNA was tagged by a template-switch adaptor containing 12 random nucleotides. TCRdb fed the 5' RACE reads into MiXCR, producing one record per CDR3 protein. Of some 900,000 distinct CDR3 sequences listed, about 30% were seen once; the top ten hold 15% to 20%. Regarding the study as a whole: No one knew whether donors had CMV, which possibly confounded expanded clonotype changes. Diversity figures derived from one million T cells were judged to underestimate the true value. More naive CD4+ cells and higher diversity were found in long-lived than in aged donors.

The source of this sequence is a woman aged 80 or over in good health. The sample was blood. The chain combines TRBV7-8 with TRBJ1-6; D not resolved. In DNA, the CDR3 is TGTGCCAGCAGCCCCTTCCTGAATAATTCACCCCTCCACTTT. Amino acids: CASSPFLNNSPLHF.